This record covers a single TCR beta chain. This entry comes from a study of blood T cell repertoires in COVID-19. At the level of the study: Both acute and convalescent COVID-19 samples were obtained from the United States, Italy and Spain. PBMCs, B-cell-depleted T cells, or T cells were the source of the cDNA or gDNA that made up the material.

Germline V gene lookup returns CDR1 SGHNT and CDR2 YENEEA. CDR3 length: 18 amino acids. V lost 0 bases and J lost 4; bases outside the gene matches: 8. Original data processing: Cell counts per sample came from amplifying reference gene primers. Assay used: immunoSEQ multiplex PCR; TCRdb lists only in-frame clones, some missing. V and J calls and clone size are given by that table; D and trimming were obtained from the DNA. This sample carries 130,000 to 150,000 clones, 87% of them seen once, and the ten largest clones take about 4.1%. This chain links TRBV11-3 with TRBJ2-1; 11 bases agree with TRBD2. The sequence was collected from a woman aged 40 to 49 with acute or convalescent COVID-19. The sample consisted of peripheral blood. The CDR3 region has the DNA TGTGCCAGCAGCTTAGATGCCCTTAGCGGGGGGGTTTACAATGAGCAGTTCTTC. Residues: CASSLDALSGGVYNEQFF.